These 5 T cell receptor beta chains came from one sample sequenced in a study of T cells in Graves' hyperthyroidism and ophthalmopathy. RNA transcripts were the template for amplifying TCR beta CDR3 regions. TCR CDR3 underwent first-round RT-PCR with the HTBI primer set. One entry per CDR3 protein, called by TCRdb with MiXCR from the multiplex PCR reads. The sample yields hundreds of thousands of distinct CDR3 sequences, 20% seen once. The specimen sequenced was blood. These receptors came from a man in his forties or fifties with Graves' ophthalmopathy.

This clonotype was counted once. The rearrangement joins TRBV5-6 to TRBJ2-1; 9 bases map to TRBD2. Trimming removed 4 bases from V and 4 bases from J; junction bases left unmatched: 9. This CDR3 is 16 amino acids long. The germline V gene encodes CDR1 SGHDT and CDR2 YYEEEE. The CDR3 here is CASSMMVLAGYNEQFF. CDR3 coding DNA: TGTGCCAGCAGCATGATGGTACTAGCGGGTTACAATGAGCAGTTCTTC.

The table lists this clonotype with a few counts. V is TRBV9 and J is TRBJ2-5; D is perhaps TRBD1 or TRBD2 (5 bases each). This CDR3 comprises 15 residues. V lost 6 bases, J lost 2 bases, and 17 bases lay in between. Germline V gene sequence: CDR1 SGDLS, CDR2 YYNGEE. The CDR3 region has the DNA TGTGCCAGCACCTATCGAGGGGTTGGGCAAGAGACCCAGTACTTC. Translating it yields CASTYRGVGQETQYF. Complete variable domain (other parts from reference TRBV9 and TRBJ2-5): DSGVTQTPKHLITATGQRVTLRCSPRSGDLSVYWYQQSLDQGLQFLIQYYNGEERAKGNILERFSAQQFPDLHSELNLSSLELGDSALYFCASTYRGVGQETQYFGPGTRLLVL.

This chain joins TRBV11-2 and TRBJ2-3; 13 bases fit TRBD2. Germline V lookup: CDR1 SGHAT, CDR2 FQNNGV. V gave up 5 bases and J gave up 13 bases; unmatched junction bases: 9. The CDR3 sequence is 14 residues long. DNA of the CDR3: TGTGCCAGCAGCCCTCCGGGACTAGCGGGAATAGAGTATTTT. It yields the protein CASSPPGLAGIEYF.

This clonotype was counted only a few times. The CDR3 coding sequence is TGTGCCAGCAATCAGGGGCCGAGGTACGAGCAGTACTTC. Its protein product is CASNQGPRYEQYF. The chain has TRBV6-1 and TRBJ2-7; a weak D match, TRBD1 (6 bases). Germline loops: CDR1 MNHNS, CDR2 SASEGT. Trimming removed 7 bases at V and 4 bases at J, with 14 bases between. The CDR3 spans 13 residues.

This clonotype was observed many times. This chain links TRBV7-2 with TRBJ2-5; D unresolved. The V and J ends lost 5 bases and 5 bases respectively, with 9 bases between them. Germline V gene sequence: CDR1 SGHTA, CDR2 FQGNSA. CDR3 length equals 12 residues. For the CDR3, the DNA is TGTGCCAGCAGCCCCCAGAGGGAGACCCAGTACTTC. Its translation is CASSPQRETQYF.